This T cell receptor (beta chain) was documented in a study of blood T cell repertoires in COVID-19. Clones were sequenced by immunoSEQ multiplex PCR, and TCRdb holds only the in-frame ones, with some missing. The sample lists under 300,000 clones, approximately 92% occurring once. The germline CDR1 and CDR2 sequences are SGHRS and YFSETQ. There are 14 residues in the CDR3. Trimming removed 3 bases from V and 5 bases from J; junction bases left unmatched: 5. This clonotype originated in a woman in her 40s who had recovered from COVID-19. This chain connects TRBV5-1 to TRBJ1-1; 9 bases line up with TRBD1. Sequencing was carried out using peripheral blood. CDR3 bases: TGCGCCAGCAGCTCCGGACAGGGGAGAACTGAAGCTTTCTTT. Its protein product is CASSSGQGRTEAFF. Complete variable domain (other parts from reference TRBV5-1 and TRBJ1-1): KAGVTQTPRYLIKTRGQQVTLSCSPISGHRSVSWYQQTPGQGLQFLFEYFSETQRNKGNFPGRFSGRQFSNSRSEMNVSTLELGDSALYLCASSSGQGRTEAFFGQGTRLTVV.